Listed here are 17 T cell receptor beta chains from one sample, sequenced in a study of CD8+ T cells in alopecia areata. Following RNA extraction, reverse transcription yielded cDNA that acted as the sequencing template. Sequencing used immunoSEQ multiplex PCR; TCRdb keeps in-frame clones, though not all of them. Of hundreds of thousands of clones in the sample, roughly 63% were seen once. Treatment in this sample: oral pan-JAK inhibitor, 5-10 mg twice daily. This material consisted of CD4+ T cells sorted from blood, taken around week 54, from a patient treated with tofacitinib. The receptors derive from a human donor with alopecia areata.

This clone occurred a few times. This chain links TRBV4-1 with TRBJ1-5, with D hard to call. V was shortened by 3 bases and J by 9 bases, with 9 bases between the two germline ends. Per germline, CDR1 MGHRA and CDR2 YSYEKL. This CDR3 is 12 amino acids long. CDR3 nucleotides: TGCGCCAGCAGCCATGTGGAGGGGCCCCAGCATTTT. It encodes CASSHVEGPQHF.

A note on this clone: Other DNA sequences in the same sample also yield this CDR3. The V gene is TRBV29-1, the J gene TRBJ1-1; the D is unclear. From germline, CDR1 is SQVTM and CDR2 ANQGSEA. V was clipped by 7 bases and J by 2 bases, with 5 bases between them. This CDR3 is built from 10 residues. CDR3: CSARNTEAFF. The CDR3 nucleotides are TGCAGCGCCCGAAACACTGAAGCTTTCTTT. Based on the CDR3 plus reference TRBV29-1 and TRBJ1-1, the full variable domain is SAVISQKPSRDICQRGTSLTIQCQVDSQVTMMFWYRQQPGQSLTLIATANQGSEATYESGFVIDKFPISRPNLTFSTLTVSNMSPEDSSIYLCSARNTEAFFGQGTRLTVV.

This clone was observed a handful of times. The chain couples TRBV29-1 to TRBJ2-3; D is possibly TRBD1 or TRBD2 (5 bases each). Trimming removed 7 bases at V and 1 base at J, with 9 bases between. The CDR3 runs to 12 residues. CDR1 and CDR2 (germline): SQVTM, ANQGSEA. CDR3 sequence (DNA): TGCAGCGCCGTGGGGGGCACAGATACGCAGTATTTT. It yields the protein CSAVGGTDTQYF.

The CDR3 coding sequence is TGTGCCAGCACCTGGGGGTCGGGGGGAACGCAGTATTTT. Residues: CASTWGSGGTQYF. The chain uses TRBV27 and TRBJ2-3, with 7 bases lining up with TRBD2. The junction had 10 bases not matched to a gene; V was cut back by 7 bases and J by 9 bases. CDR3 length: 13 residues. Germline V gene sequence: CDR1 MNHEY, CDR2 SMNVEV (reference sequence).

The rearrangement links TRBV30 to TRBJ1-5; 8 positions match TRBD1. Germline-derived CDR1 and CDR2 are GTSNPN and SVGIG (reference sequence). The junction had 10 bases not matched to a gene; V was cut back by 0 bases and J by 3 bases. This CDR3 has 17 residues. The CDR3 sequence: CAWSVKGRGPLNQPQHF. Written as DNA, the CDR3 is TGTGCCTGGAGTGTAAAGGGCAGGGGGCCACTCAATCAGCCCCAGCATTTT.

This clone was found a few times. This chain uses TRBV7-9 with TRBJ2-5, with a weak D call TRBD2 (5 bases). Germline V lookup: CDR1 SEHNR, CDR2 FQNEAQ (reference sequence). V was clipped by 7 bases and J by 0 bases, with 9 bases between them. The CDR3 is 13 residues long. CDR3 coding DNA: TGTGCCAGCACCTGGGAGAACCAAGAGACCCAGTACTTC. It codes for CASTWENQETQYF.

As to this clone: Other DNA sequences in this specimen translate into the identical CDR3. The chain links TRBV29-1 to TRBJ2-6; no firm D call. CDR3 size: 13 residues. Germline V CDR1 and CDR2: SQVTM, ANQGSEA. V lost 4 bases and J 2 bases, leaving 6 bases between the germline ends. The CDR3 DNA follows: TGCAGCGTTGCAGGTCCTGGGGCCAACGTCCTGACTTTC. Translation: CSVAGPGANVLTF.

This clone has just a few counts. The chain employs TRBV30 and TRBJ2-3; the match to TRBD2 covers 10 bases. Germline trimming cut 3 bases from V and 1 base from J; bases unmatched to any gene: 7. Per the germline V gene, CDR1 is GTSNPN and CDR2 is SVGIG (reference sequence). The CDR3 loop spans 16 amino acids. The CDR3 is CAWSLSGGLRTDTQYF. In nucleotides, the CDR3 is TGTGCCTGGAGCCTTAGCGGGGGGCTCCGCACAGATACGCAGTATTTT.

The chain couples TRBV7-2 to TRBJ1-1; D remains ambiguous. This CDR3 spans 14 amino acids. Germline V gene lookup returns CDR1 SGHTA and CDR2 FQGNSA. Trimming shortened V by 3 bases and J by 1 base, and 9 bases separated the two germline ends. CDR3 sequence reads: CASSLLSRNTEAFF. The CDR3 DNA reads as TGTGCCAGCAGCTTGCTTTCTAGGAACACTGAAGCTTTCTTT.

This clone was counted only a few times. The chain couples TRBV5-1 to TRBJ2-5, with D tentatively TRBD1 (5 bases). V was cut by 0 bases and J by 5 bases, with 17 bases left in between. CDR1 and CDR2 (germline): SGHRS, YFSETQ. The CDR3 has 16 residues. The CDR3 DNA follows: TGCGCCAGCAGCTTGGGATCTTCCCAGGGCCGGGAGACCCAGTACTTC. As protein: CASSLGSSQGRETQYF.

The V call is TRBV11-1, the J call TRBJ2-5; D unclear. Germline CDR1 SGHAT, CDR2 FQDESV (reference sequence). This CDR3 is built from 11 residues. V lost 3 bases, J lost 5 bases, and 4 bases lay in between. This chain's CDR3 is CASSLGETQYF. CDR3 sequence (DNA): TGTGCCAGCAGCTTGGGGGAGACCCAGTACTTC.

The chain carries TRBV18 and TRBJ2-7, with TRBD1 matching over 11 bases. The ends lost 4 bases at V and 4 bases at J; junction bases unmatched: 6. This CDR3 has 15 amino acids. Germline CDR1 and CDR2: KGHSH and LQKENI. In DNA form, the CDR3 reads TGTGCCAGCTCACGACCGGGACAGGGGGTTTACGAGCAGTACTTC. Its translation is CASSRPGQGVYEQYF. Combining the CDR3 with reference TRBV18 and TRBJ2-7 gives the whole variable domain NAGVMQNPRHLVRRRGQEARLRCSPMKGHSHVYWYRQLPEEGLKFMVYLQKENIIDESGMPKERFSAEFPKEGPSILRIQQVVRGDSAAYFCASSRPGQGVYEQYFGPGTRLTVT.

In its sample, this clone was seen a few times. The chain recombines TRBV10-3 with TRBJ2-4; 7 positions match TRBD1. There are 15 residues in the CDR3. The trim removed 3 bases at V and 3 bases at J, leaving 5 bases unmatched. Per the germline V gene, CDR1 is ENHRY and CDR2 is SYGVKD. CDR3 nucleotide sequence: TGTGCCATCAGTGACACAGGGGTGGGCAAAAACATTCAGTACTTC. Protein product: CAISDTGVGKNIQYF.

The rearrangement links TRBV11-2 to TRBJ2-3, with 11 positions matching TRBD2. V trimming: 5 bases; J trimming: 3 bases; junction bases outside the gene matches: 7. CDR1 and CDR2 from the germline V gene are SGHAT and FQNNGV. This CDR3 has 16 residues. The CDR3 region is CASSPYLAGGTDTQYF. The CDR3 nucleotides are TGTGCCAGCAGCCCCTATCTAGCGGGGGGAACAGATACGCAGTATTTT.

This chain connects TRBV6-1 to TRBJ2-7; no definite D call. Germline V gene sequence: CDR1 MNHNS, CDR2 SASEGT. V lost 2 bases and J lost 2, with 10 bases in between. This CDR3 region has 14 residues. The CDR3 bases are TGTGCCAGCAGTGAAAGGGCCACTACCTACGAGCAGTACTTC. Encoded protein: CASSERATTYEQYF.

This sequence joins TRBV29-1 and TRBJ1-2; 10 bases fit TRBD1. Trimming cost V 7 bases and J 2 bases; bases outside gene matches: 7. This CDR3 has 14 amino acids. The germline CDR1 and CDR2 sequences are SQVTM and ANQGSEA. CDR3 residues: CSAVRDRGNYGYTF. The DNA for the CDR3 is TGCAGCGCGGTCCGGGACAGGGGCAACTATGGCTACACCTTC.

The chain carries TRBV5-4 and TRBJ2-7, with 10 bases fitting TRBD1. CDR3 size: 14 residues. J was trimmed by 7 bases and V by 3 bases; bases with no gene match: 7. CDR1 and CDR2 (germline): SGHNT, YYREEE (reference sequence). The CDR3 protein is CASSSGTGAWEQYF. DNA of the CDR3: TGTGCCAGCAGCTCTGGGACAGGGGCGTGGGAGCAGTACTTC.